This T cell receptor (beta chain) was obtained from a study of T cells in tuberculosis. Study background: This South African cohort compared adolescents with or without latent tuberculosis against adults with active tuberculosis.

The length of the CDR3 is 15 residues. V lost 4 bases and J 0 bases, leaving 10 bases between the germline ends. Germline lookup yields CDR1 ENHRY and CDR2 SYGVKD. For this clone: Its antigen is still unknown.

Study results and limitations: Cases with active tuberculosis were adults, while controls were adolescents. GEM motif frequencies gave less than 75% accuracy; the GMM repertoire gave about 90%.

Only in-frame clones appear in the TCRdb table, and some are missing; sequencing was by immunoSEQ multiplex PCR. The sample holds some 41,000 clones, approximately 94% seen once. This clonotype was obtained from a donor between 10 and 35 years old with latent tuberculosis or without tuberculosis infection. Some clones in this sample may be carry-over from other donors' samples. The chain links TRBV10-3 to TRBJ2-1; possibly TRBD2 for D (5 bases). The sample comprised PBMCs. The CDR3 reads CAISAEEPSYNEQFF. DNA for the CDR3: TGTGCCATCAGTGCGGAGGAACCCTCCTACAATGAGCAGTTCTTC.